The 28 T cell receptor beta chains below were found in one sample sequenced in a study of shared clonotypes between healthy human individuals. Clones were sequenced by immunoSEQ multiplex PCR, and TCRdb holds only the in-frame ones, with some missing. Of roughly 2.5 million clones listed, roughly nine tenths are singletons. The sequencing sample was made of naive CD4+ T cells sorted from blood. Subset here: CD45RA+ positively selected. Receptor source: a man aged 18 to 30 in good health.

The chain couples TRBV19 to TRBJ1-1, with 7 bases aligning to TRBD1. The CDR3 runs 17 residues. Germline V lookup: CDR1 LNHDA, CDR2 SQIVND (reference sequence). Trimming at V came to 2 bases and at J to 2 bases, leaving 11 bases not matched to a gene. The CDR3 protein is CASSIRKGQRLNTEAFF. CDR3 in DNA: TGTGCCAGTAGTATACGCAAGGGACAGCGATTAAACACTGAAGCTTTCTTT.

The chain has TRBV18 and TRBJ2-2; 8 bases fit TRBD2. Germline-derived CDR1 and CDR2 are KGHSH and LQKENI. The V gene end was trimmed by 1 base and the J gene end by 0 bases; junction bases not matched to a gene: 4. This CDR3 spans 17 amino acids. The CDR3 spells CASSPRSGGTNTGELFF. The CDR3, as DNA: TGTGCCAGCTCACCACGCAGCGGGGGAACGAACACCGGGGAGCTGTTTTTT.

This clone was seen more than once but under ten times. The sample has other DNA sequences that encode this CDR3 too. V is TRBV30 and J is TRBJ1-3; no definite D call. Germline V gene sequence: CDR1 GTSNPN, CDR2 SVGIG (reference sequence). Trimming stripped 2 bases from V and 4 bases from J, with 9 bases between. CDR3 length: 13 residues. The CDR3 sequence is CAWSSGLGNTIYF. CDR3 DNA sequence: TGTGCCTGGAGTTCCGGACTGGGAAACACCATATATTTT.

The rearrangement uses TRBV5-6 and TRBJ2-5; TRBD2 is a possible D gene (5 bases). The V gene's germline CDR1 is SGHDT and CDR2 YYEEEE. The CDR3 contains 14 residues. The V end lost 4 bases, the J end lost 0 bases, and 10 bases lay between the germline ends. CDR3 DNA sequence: TGTGCCAGCAGCGGGAGCGGATACCAAGAGACCCAGTACTTC. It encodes CASSGSGYQETQYF.

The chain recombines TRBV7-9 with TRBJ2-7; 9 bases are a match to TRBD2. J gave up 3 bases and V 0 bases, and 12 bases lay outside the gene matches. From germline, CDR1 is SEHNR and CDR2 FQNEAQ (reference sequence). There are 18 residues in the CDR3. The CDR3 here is CASSLAPWGSGGIYEQYF. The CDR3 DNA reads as TGTGCCAGCAGCTTAGCCCCTTGGGGGAGCGGGGGGATCTACGAGCAGTACTTC.

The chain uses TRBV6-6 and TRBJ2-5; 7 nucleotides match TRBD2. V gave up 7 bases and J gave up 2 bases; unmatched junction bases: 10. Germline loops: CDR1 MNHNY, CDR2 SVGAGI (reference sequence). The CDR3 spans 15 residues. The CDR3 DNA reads TGTGCCAGCATCTCGGGGGGACGGCGACAAGAGACCCAGTACTTC. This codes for CASISGGRRQETQYF.

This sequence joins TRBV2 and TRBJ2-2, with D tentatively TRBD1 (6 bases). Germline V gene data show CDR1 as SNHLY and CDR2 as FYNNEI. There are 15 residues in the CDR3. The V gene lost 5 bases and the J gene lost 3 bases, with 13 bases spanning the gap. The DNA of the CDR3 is TGTGCCAGCAGTACCACAGGGATGGACACCGGGGAGCTGTTTTTT. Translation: CASSTTGMDTGELFF. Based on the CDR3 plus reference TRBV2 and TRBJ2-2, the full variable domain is EPEVTQTPSHQVTQMGQEVILRCVPISNHLYFYWYRQILGQKVEFLVSFYNNEISEKSEIFDDQFSVERPDGSNFTLKIRSTKLEDSAMYFCASSTTGMDTGELFFGEGSRLTVL.

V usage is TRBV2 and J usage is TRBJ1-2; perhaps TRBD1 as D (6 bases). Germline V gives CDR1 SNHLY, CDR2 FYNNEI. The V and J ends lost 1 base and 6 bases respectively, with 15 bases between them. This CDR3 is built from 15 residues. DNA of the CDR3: TGTGCCAGCAGTGAAGTGAACAGGGCTGGGAATGGCTACACCTTC. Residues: CASSEVNRAGNGYTF. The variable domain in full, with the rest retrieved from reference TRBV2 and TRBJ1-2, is EPEVTQTPSHQVTQMGQEVILRCVPISNHLYFYWYRQILGQKVEFLVSFYNNEISEKSEIFDDQFSVERPDGSNFTLKIRSTKLEDSAMYFCASSEVNRAGNGYTFGSGTRLTVV.

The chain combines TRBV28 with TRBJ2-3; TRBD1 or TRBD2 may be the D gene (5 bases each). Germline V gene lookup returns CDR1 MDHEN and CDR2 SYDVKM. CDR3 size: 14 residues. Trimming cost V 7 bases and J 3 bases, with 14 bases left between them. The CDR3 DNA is TGTGCCAGCACGTTAAAGTGGGGGACAGATACGCAGTATTTT. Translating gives CASTLKWGTDTQYF.

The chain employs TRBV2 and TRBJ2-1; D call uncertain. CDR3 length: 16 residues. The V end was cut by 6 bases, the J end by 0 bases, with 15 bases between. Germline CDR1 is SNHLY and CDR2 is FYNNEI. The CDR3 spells CASSIGPPSSYNEQFF. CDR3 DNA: TGTGCCAGCAGCATCGGACCCCCGAGCTCCTACAATGAGCAGTTCTTC.

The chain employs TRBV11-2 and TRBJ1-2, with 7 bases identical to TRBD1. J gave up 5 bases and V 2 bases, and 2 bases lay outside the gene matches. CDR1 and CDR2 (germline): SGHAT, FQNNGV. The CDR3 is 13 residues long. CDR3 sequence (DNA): TGTGCCAGCAGCTTAACACAGGGGTATGGCTACACCTTC. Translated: CASSLTQGYGYTF. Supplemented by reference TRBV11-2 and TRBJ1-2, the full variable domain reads EAGVAQSPRYKIIEKRQSVAFWCNPISGHATLYWYQQILGQGPKLLIQFQNNGVVDDSQLPKDRFSAERLKGVDSTLKIQPAKLEDSAVYLCASSLTQGYGYTFGSGTRLTVV.

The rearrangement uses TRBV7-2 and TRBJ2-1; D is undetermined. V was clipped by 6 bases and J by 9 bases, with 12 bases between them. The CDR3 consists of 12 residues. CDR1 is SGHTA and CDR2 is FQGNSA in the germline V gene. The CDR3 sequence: CASSPTFIEQFF. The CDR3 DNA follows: TGTGCCAGCAGTCCTACCTTTATTGAGCAGTTCTTC.

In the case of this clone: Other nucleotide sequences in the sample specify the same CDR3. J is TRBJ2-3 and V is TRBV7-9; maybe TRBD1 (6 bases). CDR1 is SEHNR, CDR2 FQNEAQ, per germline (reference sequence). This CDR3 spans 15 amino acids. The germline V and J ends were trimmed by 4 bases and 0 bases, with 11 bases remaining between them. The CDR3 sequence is CASSSGQGSTDTQYF. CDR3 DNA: TGTGCCAGCAGCTCGGGGCAGGGGAGCACAGATACGCAGTATTTT.

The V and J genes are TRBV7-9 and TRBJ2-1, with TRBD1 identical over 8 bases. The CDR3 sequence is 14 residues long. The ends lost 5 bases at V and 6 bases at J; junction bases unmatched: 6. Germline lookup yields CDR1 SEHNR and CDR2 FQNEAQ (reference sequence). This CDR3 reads CASSPQGGFNEQFF. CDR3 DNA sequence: TGTGCCAGCAGCCCACAGGGGGGATTCAATGAGCAGTTCTTC.

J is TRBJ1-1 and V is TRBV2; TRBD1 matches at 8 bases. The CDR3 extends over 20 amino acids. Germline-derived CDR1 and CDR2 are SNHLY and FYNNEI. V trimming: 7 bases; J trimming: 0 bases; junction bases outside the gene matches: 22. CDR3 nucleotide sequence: TGTGCCAGCAACCTACCGCAGGCCCGGGCCGCACAGGGGGTGAACACTGAAGCTTTCTTT. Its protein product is CASNLPQARAAQGVNTEAFF. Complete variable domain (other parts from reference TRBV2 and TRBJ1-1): EPEVTQTPSHQVTQMGQEVILRCVPISNHLYFYWYRQILGQKVEFLVSFYNNEISEKSEIFDDQFSVERPDGSNFTLKIRSTKLEDSAMYFCASNLPQARAAQGVNTEAFFGQGTRLTVV.

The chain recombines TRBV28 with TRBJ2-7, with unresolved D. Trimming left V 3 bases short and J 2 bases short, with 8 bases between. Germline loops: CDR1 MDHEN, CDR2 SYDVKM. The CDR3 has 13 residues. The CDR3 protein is CASSFDGPYEQYF. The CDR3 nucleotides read TGTGCCAGCAGTTTTGACGGCCCCTACGAGCAGTACTTC.

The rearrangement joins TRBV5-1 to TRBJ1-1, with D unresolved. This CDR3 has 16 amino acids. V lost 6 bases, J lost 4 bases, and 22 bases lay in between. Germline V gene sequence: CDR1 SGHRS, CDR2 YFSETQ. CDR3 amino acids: CASTSAGSLWGTEAFF. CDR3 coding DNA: TGCGCCAGCACCTCTGCAGGCTCCTTGTGGGGCACTGAAGCTTTCTTT.

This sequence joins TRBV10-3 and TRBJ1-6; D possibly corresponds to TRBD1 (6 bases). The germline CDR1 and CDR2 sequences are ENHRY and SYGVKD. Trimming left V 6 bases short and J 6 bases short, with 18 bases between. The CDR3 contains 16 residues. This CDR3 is CAIRQDGTLSNSPLHF. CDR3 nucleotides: TGTGCCATCAGACAAGACGGGACATTGAGTAATTCACCCCTCCACTTT.

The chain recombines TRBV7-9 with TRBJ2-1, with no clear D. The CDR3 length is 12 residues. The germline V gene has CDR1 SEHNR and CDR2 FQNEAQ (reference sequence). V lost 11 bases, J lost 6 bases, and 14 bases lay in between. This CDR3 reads CAPSPPSNEQFF. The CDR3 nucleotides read TGTGCCCCTTCCCCCCCTAGCAATGAGCAGTTCTTC.

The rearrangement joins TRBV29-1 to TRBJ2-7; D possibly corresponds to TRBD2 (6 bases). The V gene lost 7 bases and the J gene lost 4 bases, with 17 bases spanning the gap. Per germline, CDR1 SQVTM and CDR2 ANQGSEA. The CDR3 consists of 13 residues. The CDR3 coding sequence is TGCAGCGCCCTGGGGATGGGGGGTTACGAGCAGTACTTC. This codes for CSALGMGGYEQYF.

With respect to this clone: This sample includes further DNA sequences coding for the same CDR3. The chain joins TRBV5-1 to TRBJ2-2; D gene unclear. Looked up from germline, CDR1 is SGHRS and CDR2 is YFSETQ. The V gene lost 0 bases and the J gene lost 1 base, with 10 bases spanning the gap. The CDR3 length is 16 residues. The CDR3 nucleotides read TGCGCCAGCAGCTTGGATCCAGGAGTGAACACCGGGGAGCTGTTTTTT. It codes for CASSLDPGVNTGELFF. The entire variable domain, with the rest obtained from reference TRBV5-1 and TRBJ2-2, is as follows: KAGVTQTPRYLIKTRGQQVTLSCSPISGHRSVSWYQQTPGQGLQFLFEYFSETQRNKGNFPGRFSGRQFSNSRSEMNVSTLELGDSALYLCASSLDPGVNTGELFFGEGSRLTVL.

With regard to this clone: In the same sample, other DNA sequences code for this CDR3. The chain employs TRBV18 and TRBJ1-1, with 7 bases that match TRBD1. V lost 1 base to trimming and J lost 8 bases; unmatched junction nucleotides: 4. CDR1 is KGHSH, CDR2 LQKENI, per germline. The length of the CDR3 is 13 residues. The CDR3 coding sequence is TGTGCCAGCTCACCACAAGGGGGCGGCGAAGCTTTCTTT. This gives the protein CASSPQGGGEAFF.

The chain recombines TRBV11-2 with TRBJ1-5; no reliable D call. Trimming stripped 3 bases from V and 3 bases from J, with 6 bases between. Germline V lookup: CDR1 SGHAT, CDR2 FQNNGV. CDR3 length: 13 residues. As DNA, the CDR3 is TGTGCCAGCAGCTTTAGCAACAATCAGCCCCAGCATTTT. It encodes CASSFSNNQPQHF.

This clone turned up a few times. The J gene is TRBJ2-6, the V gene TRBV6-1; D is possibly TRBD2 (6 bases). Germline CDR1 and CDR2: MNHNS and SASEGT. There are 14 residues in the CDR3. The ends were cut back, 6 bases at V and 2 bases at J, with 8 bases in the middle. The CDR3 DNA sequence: TGTGCCAGCAGGGAGGGACCTGGGGCCAACGTCCTGACTTTC. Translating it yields CASREGPGANVLTF.

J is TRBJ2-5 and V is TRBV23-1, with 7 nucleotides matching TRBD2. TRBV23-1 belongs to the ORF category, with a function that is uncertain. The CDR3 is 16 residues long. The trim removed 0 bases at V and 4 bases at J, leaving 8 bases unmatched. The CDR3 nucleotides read TGCGCCAGCAGTCAATCCTACCCGGGCGGGAGAGAGACCCAGTACTTC. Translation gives CASSQSYPGGRETQYF.

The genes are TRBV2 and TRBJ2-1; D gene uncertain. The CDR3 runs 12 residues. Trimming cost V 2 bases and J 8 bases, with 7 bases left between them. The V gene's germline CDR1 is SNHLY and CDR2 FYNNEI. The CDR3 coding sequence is TGTGCCAGCAGTGAATTTGTCGATGAGCAGTTCTTC. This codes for CASSEFVDEQFF.

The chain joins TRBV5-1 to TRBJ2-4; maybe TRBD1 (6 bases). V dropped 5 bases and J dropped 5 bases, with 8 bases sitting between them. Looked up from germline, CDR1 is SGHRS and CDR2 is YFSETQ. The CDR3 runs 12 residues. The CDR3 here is CASRGTQNIQYF. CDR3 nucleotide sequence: TGCGCCAGCAGGGGGACACAAAACATTCAGTACTTC.

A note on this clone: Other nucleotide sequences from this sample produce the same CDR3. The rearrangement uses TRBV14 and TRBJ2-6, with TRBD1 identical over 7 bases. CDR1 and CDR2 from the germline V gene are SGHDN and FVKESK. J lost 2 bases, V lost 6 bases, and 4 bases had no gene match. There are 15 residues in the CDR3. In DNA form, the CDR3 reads TGTGCCAGCAGGCTGACAGGGACTGGGGCCAACGTCCTGACTTTC. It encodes CASRLTGTGANVLTF.